This paragraph covers one TCR beta chain sequence. What it binds is not known. 5' RACE with UMI labels generated the TRB cDNA libraries. No DNA is given; TCRdb re-called the 5' RACE reads and lists each CDR3 protein once. This sample's clone table lists fewer than 50,000 distinct CDR3 sequences. Naive CD8+ T cells showed CD45RO-CCR7+CD27+CD95-. The data were taken from a study of CXCR3-negative and CXCR3-positive naive CD8 T cells. Findings and caveats of the study: TRBV-TRBJ usage matched between naive CXCR3-negative and CXCR3-positive cells but not between memory cells. Each naive subset displayed comparably high diversity, whereas memory CD8+ cells displayed much lower diversity. Hydrophobicity was higher for TRB CDR3s found in CXCR3-positive naive cells than in CXCR3-negative naive cells.

This CDR3 spans 16 amino acids. Germline V gene data show CDR1 as SGHRS and CDR2 as YFSETQ. The chain joins TRBV5-1 to TRBJ2-3; the D call from TCRdb, TRBD1, cannot be confirmed without DNA. The clonotype was recovered from a human donor in good health. Some clones in this sample may be carry-over from other donors' samples. The specimen sequenced was naive CXCR3- CD8+ T cells from blood. Subset specified: CD45RO-CCR7+CD27+CD95- naive CD8+ T cells lacking CXCR3 (TNR3-). CDR3 region: CASSLFGGGGTDTQYF.